These T cell receptor beta chains were read from a single sample in a study of T-cell memory formation after mild COVID-19. TCRdb reanalysed the 5' RACE reads using MiXCR and keeps one entry per CDR3 protein. The sample includes 200,000 to 300,000 distinct CDR3 sequences, 15% seen only once; the top ten take 2.1%. The sample was PBMCs or a T cell subset sorted from them (not recorded which). All receptors come from an adult woman who had mild COVID-19 (a few samples of this study predate the infection). Cell type and time point are not known. CDR3s include the opening cysteine and the closing phenylalanine or tryptophan. The D gene is left open where the match is weak. Clone size, where shown, is once, few, many, or a class for clones that have expanded.

>-|TRBJ1-5|TRBV15|-
TGTGCCACCAGCAGAGAACGAGGGGGGGGCGCCGATCAGCCCCAGCATTTT
CATSRERGGGADQPQHF
>TRBD1|TRBJ2-1|TRBV12-3/TRBV12-4|-
TGTGCCAGCAGTCCCCGGACAGGTCCCATCTCCTACAATGAGCAGTTCTTC
CASSPRTGPISYNEQFF
>-|TRBJ2-7|TRBV7-2|many
TGTGCCAGCAGCCCCTCGGGGGGCCCCTTCGAGCAGTACTTC
CASSPSGGPFEQYF
>TRBD1|TRBJ2-1|TRBV5-1|-
TGCGCCAGCAGGTTAGACAGGGGCTACTACAATGAGCAGTTCTTC
CASRLDRGYYNEQFF
>-|TRBJ1-1|TRBV6-1|-
TGTGCCAGCAGTGAATCGCGTGGGAGGGAAGCTTTCTTT
CASSESRGREAFF
>-|TRBJ1-3|TRBV6-1|-
TGTGCCAGCAGTGATGGGGGCCACTCTGGAAACACCATATATTTT
CASSDGGHSGNTIYF
>-|TRBJ2-7|TRBV24-1|few
TGTGCCCCAAGTTACGAGCAGTACTTC
CAPSYEQYF
>-|TRBJ2-2|TRBV5-4|few
TGTGCCAGCAGCTTCGGGGTGGCCGGGGAGCTGTTTTTT
CASSFGVAGELFF
>-|TRBJ1-2|TRBV11-2|-
TGTGCCAGCAGCTTAACGACAGACAGAGGCTACACCTTC
CASSLTTDRGYTF
>-|TRBJ2-2|TRBV6-6|-
TGTGCCAGCAGTTACCCGGAACAGACCGGGGAGCTGTTTTTT
CASSYPEQTGELFF
>TRBD2|TRBJ2-1|TRBV7-2|-
TGTGCCAGCAGCTTCTGGACTAGCGGGACCAATGAGCAGTTCTTC
CASSFWTSGTNEQFF
>-|TRBJ1-2|TRBV5-1|few
TGCGCCAGCAGCCTACGACAGGAGACCTATGGCTACACCTTC
CASSLRQETYGYTF
>-|TRBJ2-5|TRBV7-2|-
TGTGCCAGCAGCTCGGCGACGGGACTCAAGCTAGAGACCCAGTACTTC
CASSSATGLKLETQYF
>TRBD1|TRBJ2-5|TRBV18|-
TGTGCCAGCTCACCACCAGGACAGGGGGCGTGGGAGACCCAGTACTTC
CASSPPGQGAWETQYF
>-|TRBJ1-1|TRBV12-3/TRBV12-4|many
TGTGCCAGCAGTCCCGAACCTAAGACATCTATGGGCACTGAAGCTTTCTTT
CASSPEPKTSMGTEAFF
>-|TRBJ2-6|TRBV29-1|-
TGCAGCGTTCTCCTCTCTGGGGCCAACGTCCTGACTTTC
CSVLLSGANVLTF
>-|TRBJ2-7|TRBV5-4|-
TGTGCCAGCTCCCTGACAGGAACCTTCGAGCAGTACTTC
CASSLTGTFEQYF
>-|TRBJ2-7|TRBV18|many
TGTGCCAGCTCAGTGGGGGCCAACTACGAGCAGTACTTC
CASSVGANYEQYF
>-|TRBJ2-5|TRBV15|few
TGTGCCACCAGCAGAGATGGGGTCCAAGAGACCCAGTACTTC
CATSRDGVQETQYF
>-|TRBJ2-1|TRBV7-2|-
TGTGCCAGCAGCCCCCAAGCGACGCCTGGGTACAATGAGCAGTTCTTC
CASSPQATPGYNEQFF
>-|TRBJ2-2|TRBV12-3/TRBV12-4|-
TGTGCCAGTTCCCCCAGGGGAGGGCGAACCGTGGAGCTGTTTTTT
CASSPRGGRTVELFF
>-|TRBJ1-3|TRBV7-3|few
TGTGCCAGCAGCTTAAGGGGATCGAGCTCTGGAAACACCATATATTTT
CASSLRGSSSGNTIYF
>-|TRBJ2-5|TRBV9|-
TGTGCCAGCAGCGTAAATACCGGGGCGCCTCAAGAGACCCAGTACTTC
CASSVNTGAPQETQYF
>TRBD1|TRBJ2-1|TRBV7-8|few
TGTGCCAGCAGCTTAGGCGAGGGACAGCTTAACAATGAGCAGTTCTTC
CASSLGEGQLNNEQFF
>-|TRBJ1-2|TRBV29-1|-
TGCAGCGGGGGCGGGGCTCCTGAAGGCTACACCTTC
CSGGGAPEGYTF
>-|TRBJ2-5|TRBV6-2/TRBV6-3|few
TGTGCCAGCACCCAACAAGAGACCCAGTACTTC
CASTQQETQYF
>TRBD1|TRBJ1-6|TRBV7-2|-
TGTGCCAGCAGCAAGGACAGGGGTAATTCACCCCTCCACTTT
CASSKDRGNSPLHF
>-|TRBJ1-1|TRBV4-2|-
TGTGCCAGTTCTATTCGGGAGAACACTGAAGCTTTCTTT
CASSIRENTEAFF
>-|TRBJ2-1|TRBV9|many
TGTGCCAGCAGCGTAGCTAGCAGCGAGCAGTTCTTC
CASSVASSEQFF
>-|TRBJ2-1|TRBV2|many
TGTGCCAGTGGGGGGCTAGCTGGTAATGAGCAGTTCTTC
CASGGLAGNEQFF
>-|TRBJ2-7|TRBV5-4|-
TGTGCCAGCAGCTCCCGCGGTGTAACCTACGAGCAGTACTTC
CASSSRGVTYEQYF
>TRBD2|TRBJ2-3|TRBV6-5|-
TGTGCCAGCAGCCCCCAGCGGGGGCCTCGGAATACGCAGTATTTT
CASSPQRGPRNTQYF
>TRBD2|TRBJ2-3|TRBV24-1|-
TGTGCCACCAGTGATTTAGGAATAGCGGGAGGGCAAGGTGATACGCAGTATTTT
CATSDLGIAGGQGDTQYF
>TRBD2|TRBJ2-1|TRBV4-3|few
TGCGCCAGCAGCCAGGCTCTAGCGGGGACCTACAATGAGCAGTTCTTC
CASSQALAGTYNEQFF
>-|TRBJ1-2|TRBV24-1|few
TGTGCCACCAGTGACCCAGGAGGGGGGAATGGCTACACCTTC
CATSDPGGGNGYTF
>TRBD1|TRBJ1-4|TRBV2|-
TGTGCCAGCTGCGGGACAGCCTATGAAAAACTGTTTTTT
CASCGTAYEKLFF
>-|TRBJ1-1|TRBV4-2|few
TGTGCCAGCAGCCCGTCTATGGCTGAAGCTTTCTTT
CASSPSMAEAFF
>-|TRBJ2-3|TRBV29-1|-
TGCAGCGTTGCCCGCATGGATACGCAGTATTTT
CSVARMDTQYF
>-|TRBJ1-2|TRBV4-1|many
TGCGCCAGCAGCCAACAAGGGGGCTATGGCTACACCTTC
CASSQQGGYGYTF
>TRBD2|TRBJ2-3|TRBV29-1|-
TGCAGCGTTGAAAGGCGGGAGAGGGGCACAGATACGCAGTATTTT
CSVERRERGTDTQYF
>TRBD1|TRBJ2-2|TRBV12-3/TRBV12-4|few
TGTGCCAGCGGGCCAGGGGGCGCGAACACCGGGGAGCTGTTTTTT
CASGPGGANTGELFF
>TRBD2|TRBJ2-2|TRBV5-4|-
TGTGCCAGCAGGCGGGGGGGCCCCACCGGGGAGCTGTTTTTT
CASRRGGPTGELFF
>-|TRBJ1-1|TRBV19|-
TGTGCCAGTAGTGCTCTCTCTTTAGGGAACACTGAAGCTTTCTTT
CASSALSLGNTEAFF
>-|TRBJ1-1|TRBV5-5|-
TGTGCCAGCATCTTGGTTGGGGGATTGGTTTTCTTT
CASILVGGLVFF
>TRBD1|TRBJ2-1|TRBV2|-
TGTGCCAGCAGTGCGTCTGGACAGGGGGCTTCTGAGCAGTTCTTC
CASSASGQGASEQFF
>-|TRBJ1-1|TRBV9|-
TGTGCCAGCAGCGTAGGGTGGACGAACACTGAAGCTTTCTTT
CASSVGWTNTEAFF
>TRBD1|TRBJ2-7|TRBV2|-
TGTGCCAGCAGTCTCAGGGGGCACTCCTACGAGCAGTACTTC
CASSLRGHSYEQYF
>TRBD2|TRBJ2-1|TRBV6-5|few
TGTGCCAGCAGCCGGATAGCGGGAGCTTCTTACAATGAGCAGTTCTTC
CASSRIAGASYNEQFF
>-|TRBJ2-5|TRBV6-2/TRBV6-3|few
TGTGCCAGCAGCGAGACGAGGGTTGTGAGGTGGACCCAGTACTTC
CASSETRVVRWTQYF
>-|TRBJ2-2|TRBV24-1|-
TGTGCCACCAGTCAAGTGGGGAATGTAAACACCGGGGAGCTGTTTTTT
CATSQVGNVNTGELFF
>-|TRBJ1-6|TRBV7-3|few
TGTGCCAGCAGCTCGGTGGAAGCTTCACCCCTCCACTTT
CASSSVEASPLHF
>-|TRBJ1-5|TRBV18|-
TGTGCCAGCTCACCGTCGACTCCCCGGCGGCCCCAGCATTTT
CASSPSTPRRPQHF